This entry lists 19 T cell receptor beta chains sequenced from one sample in a study of beta chain features in type 1 diabetes. The whole isolated RNA underwent reverse transcription, so sequencing captured expressed TCRB transcripts. Sequencing used immunoSEQ multiplex PCR; TCRdb keeps in-frame clones, though not all of them. The repertoire includes under 400,000 clones, about 18% of them detected once, and about 0.045% sits in the top ten. The source material was naive CD4+ T cells from blood. Receptors were obtained from a woman between 18 and 29 years old in good health.

The chain combines TRBV5-1 with TRBJ2-1; D remains unclear. Trimming took off 0 bases at V and 8 bases at J, with 6 bases between the two ends. CDR1 SGHRS and CDR2 YFSETQ come from the germline V gene. The CDR3 is made up of 12 amino acids. CDR3 in DNA: TGCGCCAGCAGCTTGGATATCTATGAGCAGTTCTTC. Its protein product is CASSLDIYEQFF. The full variable domain, in which reference TRBV5-1 and TRBJ2-1 provide the parts outside the CDR3, is KAGVTQTPRYLIKTRGQQVTLSCSPISGHRSVSWYQQTPGQGLQFLFEYFSETQRNKGNFPGRFSGRQFSNSRSEMNVSTLELGDSALYLCASSLDIYEQFFGPGTRLTVL.

This clone was recorded a few times. The chain has TRBV5-6 and TRBJ2-4; 9 positions agree with TRBD2. Germline CDR1 SGHDT, CDR2 YYEEEE. Losses at the gene ends were 4 bases for V and 6 bases for J; bases not matched to a gene: 11. CDR3 size: 16 residues. The CDR3 DNA sequence: TGTGCCAGCAGCCCTCAGGTAGGGCGGGAGGGAAACATTCAGTACTTC. Protein sequence: CASSPQVGREGNIQYF.

Points on this clone: Distinct nucleotide sequences in the sample also encode this CDR3. This chain uses TRBV30 with TRBJ1-1; no definite D call. The CDR3 length is 12 residues. Germline CDR1 reads GTSNPN; CDR2 reads SVGIG (reference sequence). V was trimmed by 0 bases and J by 5 bases, leaving 7 bases between them. The CDR3 loop reads CAWSVGGTEAFF. The CDR3 coding sequence is TGTGCCTGGAGTGTTGGAGGGACTGAAGCTTTCTTT.

This clone was found a few times. V gene TRBV19 combines with J gene TRBJ1-5, with 7 positions matching TRBD1. CDR3 length: 15 residues. Germline V gene sequence: CDR1 LNHDA, CDR2 SQIVND (reference sequence). V lost 5 bases and J lost 4; bases outside the gene matches: 8. CDR3 amino acids: CASSSSPTGNQPQHF. Here the CDR3 DNA reads TGTGCCAGTAGTTCATCCCCGACAGGGAATCAGCCCCAGCATTTT.

V usage is TRBV2 and J usage is TRBJ2-1, with TRBD1 matching 7 bases. Germline assignment: CDR1 SNHLY and CDR2 FYNNEI. After removal of 10 bases from V and 4 bases from J, the junction contained 10 bases not matched to a gene. The CDR3 spans 14 residues. The CDR3 sequence is CATRRDRSYNEQFF. CDR3 nucleotides: TGTGCCACCCGCCGGGACAGATCTTACAATGAGCAGTTCTTC.

The CDR3 region is CASSLAGELFF. The DNA for the CDR3 is TGTGCCAGCAGCCTCGCGGGGGAGCTGTTTTTT. The chain employs TRBV7-9 and TRBJ2-2; D remains unclear. CDR1 SEHNR and CDR2 FQNEAQ come from the germline V gene (reference sequence). Trimming shortened V by 5 bases and J by 8 bases, and 6 bases separated the two germline ends. The CDR3 totals 11 residues.

The gene calls are TRBV7-2 and TRBJ1-2; D gene ambiguous. The V gene lost 7 bases and the J gene lost 2 bases, with 11 bases spanning the gap. From germline, CDR1 is SGHTA and CDR2 FQGNSA. This CDR3 has 13 amino acids. The CDR3 loop reads CASNIGGNYGYTF. In DNA form, the CDR3 reads TGTGCCAGCAATATAGGAGGGAACTATGGCTACACCTTC. Filled out from reference TRBV7-2 and TRBJ1-2, the complete variable domain reads GAGVSQSPSNKVTEKGKDVELRCDPISGHTALYWYRQSLGQGLEFLIYFQGNSAPDKSGLPSDRFSAERTGGSVSTLTIQRTQQEDSAVYLCASNIGGNYGYTFGSGTRLTVV.

The table lists this clone with a few counts. V gene TRBV4-3 combines with J gene TRBJ1-6; 7 nucleotides agree with TRBD1. The CDR3 sequence is 16 residues long. Germline trimming cut 0 bases from V and 5 bases from J; bases unmatched to any gene: 4. Germline CDR1 and CDR2: LGHNA and YSLEER. CDR3 in amino acids: CASSQDRGQNNSPLHF. The CDR3 bases are TGCGCCAGCAGCCAAGACAGGGGACAGAATAATTCACCCCTCCACTTT.

The chain employs TRBV19 and TRBJ1-5, with D possibly matching TRBD1 (6 bases). Germline CDR1 is LNHDA and CDR2 is SQIVND (reference sequence). Trimming took off 1 base at V and 7 bases at J, with 14 bases between the two ends. CDR3 length equals 15 residues. DNA for the CDR3: TGTGCCAGTAGTATAGCACAGGGCTTCGAACAGCCCCAGCATTTT. This translates into CASSIAQGFEQPQHF.

This clone has only a few counts. This sequence joins TRBV5-1 and TRBJ2-1; D gene uncertain. This CDR3 is 14 amino acids long. Trimming removed 5 bases at V and 0 bases at J, with 9 bases between. Germline CDR1 and CDR2: SGHRS and YFSETQ. CDR3 DNA sequence: TGCGCCAGCAGTCCCTCTACCTCCTACAATGAGCAGTTCTTC. The encoded protein is CASSPSTSYNEQFF.

The table lists this clone with a few counts. V gene TRBV15 combines with J gene TRBJ2-5, with 9 bases that match TRBD2. CDR3 size: 18 residues. V shed 0 bases and J 4 bases; nucleotides not matched to a gene: 12. The germline V gene encodes CDR1 LNHNV and CDR2 YYDKDF (reference sequence). The CDR3 nucleotides are TGTGCCACCAGCAGAGATAGTTCTAGCGGGATTGCGGCAGAGACCCAGTACTTC. Encoded protein: CATSRDSSSGIAAETQYF.

This clone appeared a few times. The genes are TRBV11-2 and TRBJ2-5; 9 nucleotides match TRBD1. This CDR3 has 14 residues. Germline V gene data show CDR1 as SGHAT and CDR2 as FQNNGV. The junction had 9 bases not matched to a gene; V was cut back by 8 bases and J by 5 bases. CDR3 DNA: TGTGCCAGCTCCGCCGGGACAGGGACCGAGACCCAGTACTTC. It codes for CASSAGTGTETQYF.

This clone was counted a few times. This chain joins TRBV2 and TRBJ1-2; 7 positions match TRBD1. The CDR3 has 14 residues. Germline assignment: CDR1 SNHLY and CDR2 FYNNEI. V lost 6 bases and J lost 3; bases outside the gene matches: 7. In DNA, the CDR3 is TGTGCCAGCAGCTTCCACAGGGGTGACTATGGCTACACCTTC. Residues: CASSFHRGDYGYTF.

The rearrangement joins TRBV25-1 to TRBJ1-5; D uncertain. Trimming took off 1 base at V and 2 bases at J, with 9 bases between the two ends. CDR3 length equals 15 residues. Germline V lookup: CDR1 MGHDK, CDR2 SYGVNS. The CDR3 DNA reads as TGTGCCAGCAGTGAATCGGTAGGAGGCAATCAGCCCCAGCATTTT. It encodes CASSESVGGNQPQHF.

This clone appeared a few times. The chain employs TRBV13 and TRBJ1-5, with no clear D. Trimming took 0 bases from V and 4 from J, leaving 7 bases between them. The CDR3 loop spans 14 amino acids. The V gene's germline CDR1 is PRHDT and CDR2 FYEKMQ (reference sequence). The CDR3: CASSLGRNNQPQHF. CDR3 in DNA: TGTGCCAGCAGCTTAGGGCGGAATAATCAGCCCCAGCATTTT.

This clone has more than one count but fewer than ten. The V and J genes are TRBV30 and TRBJ1-4, with D possibly TRBD1 on 6 matching bases. Trimming removed 4 bases at V and 7 bases at J, with 16 bases between. The V gene's germline CDR1 is GTSNPN and CDR2 SVGIG (reference sequence). The CDR3 spans 14 residues. CDR3 region: CAWTTGLGGEKLFF. The CDR3 DNA reads TGTGCCTGGACCACAGGGTTAGGAGGTGAAAAACTGTTTTTT.

The genes are TRBV2 and TRBJ2-2, with 13 bases aligning to TRBD2. V lost 7 bases and J lost 5; bases outside the gene matches: 4. The CDR3 loop spans 15 amino acids. Germline CDR1 reads SNHLY; CDR2 reads FYNNEI. The CDR3 spells CASTRLAGGTGELFF. As DNA, the CDR3 is TGTGCCAGCACTCGACTAGCGGGAGGAACCGGGGAGCTGTTTTTT.

This clone turned up a few times. V and J are TRBV5-1 and TRBJ2-7; 7 positions agree with TRBD1. In germline, CDR1 is SGHRS, CDR2 YFSETQ. The CDR3 sequence is 16 residues long. J gave up 0 bases and V 1 base, and 7 bases lay outside the gene matches. In nucleotides, the CDR3 is TGCGCCAGCAGCTTGTGGTGGACAGGAAACTCCTACGAGCAGTACTTC. It is translated as CASSLWWTGNSYEQYF.

CDR3 residues: CASSRSRNDGAFF. The DNA of the CDR3 is TGTGCCAGTAGTAGAAGCAGGAATGATGGAGCTTTCTTT. J is TRBJ1-1 and V is TRBV19, with D hard to call. Trimming cost V 4 bases and J 10 bases, with 16 bases left between them. The CDR3 is made up of 13 amino acids. Germline CDR1 is LNHDA and CDR2 is SQIVND (reference sequence).